This is a list of T cell receptor beta chains from one sample in a study of blood T cell repertoires in COVID-19. Measured with immunoSEQ multiplex PCR; TCRdb has only the in-frame clones, and not every one. In the table there are 200,000 to 300,000 clones, roughly 89% of which are singletons. Material for sequencing was PBMCs or T cells enriched from blood (not recorded which). Receptors originate from a woman aged 25-40 years with acute COVID-19. Both conserved end residues are part of each CDR3. D genes are given only for firm matches. Only some rows state a clone size, as once, few, many or a class for expanded clones.

J gene	V gene	clone size	D gene	CDR3 protein	CDR3 DNA
TRBJ2-3	TRBV14	once	-	CASSTLPLGTQYF	TGTGCCAGCAGCACCCTGCCGCTAGGTACGCAGTATTTT
TRBJ1-1	TRBV24-1	-	-	CATSDPTGTEAFF	TGTGCCACCAGTGATCCTACAGGGACTGAAGCTTTCTTT
TRBJ1-1	TRBV5-1	-	TRBD1	CASYHGRGQMNTEAFF	TGCGCCAGCTATCATGGCCGGGGACAGATGAACACTGAAGCTTTCTTT
TRBJ1-2	TRBV25-1	once	TRBD1	CASRGTVYGYTF	TGTGCCAGCAGGGGGACAGTCTATGGCTACACCTTC
TRBJ1-1	TRBV4-1	-	-	CASSRATVNTEAFF	TGCGCCAGCAGCCGCGCGACAGTGAACACTGAAGCTTTCTTT
TRBJ2-5	TRBV25-1	-	TRBD2	CASSDHRLAGGSTATQYF	TGTGCCAGCAGTGATCACAGACTAGCGGGGGGGTCCACGGCGACCCAGTACTTC
TRBJ2-5	TRBV7-9	-	-	CASSVPSALQETQYF	TGTGCCAGCAGCGTCCCTAGCGCCCTACAAGAGACCCAGTACTTC
TRBJ1-5	TRBV7-2	-	-	CASSLQGDRQPQHF	TGTGCCAGCAGCTTACAGGGTGATCGGCAGCCCCAGCATTTT
TRBJ2-6	TRBV12-5	-	TRBD1	CASGLVRTGRRSGANVLTF	TGTGCTAGTGGTTTGGTACGGACAGGGAGGAGGTCTGGGGCCAACGTCCTGACTTTC
TRBJ1-4	TRBV5-1	-	-	CASSVGGEVEKLFF	TGCGCCAGCAGCGTAGGGGGGGAAGTTGAAAAACTGTTTTTT
TRBJ2-7	TRBV9	-	TRBD1	CASSVNLQGRRYF	TGTGCCAGCAGCGTAAATCTACAGGGGAGAAGGTACTTC
TRBJ2-3	TRBV6-2/TRBV6-3	-	TRBD2	CASSPRTSGTGDTQYF	TGTGCCAGCAGTCCCCGGACTAGCGGGACCGGAGATACGCAGTATTTT
TRBJ2-1	TRBV11-2	-	-	CASSPGRGTYNEQFF	TGTGCCAGCAGCCCAGGGCGGGGCACCTACAATGAGCAGTTCTTC
TRBJ1-4	TRBV3-1/TRBV3-2	-	TRBD1	CATSAGQGFEKLFF	TGTGCCACCTCCGCGGGACAGGGATTCGAAAAACTGTTTTTT
TRBJ1-4	TRBV2	-	TRBD1	CASRSGTGEHEKLFF	TGTGCCAGCAGATCCGGGACAGGCGAACATGAAAAACTGTTTTTT
TRBJ1-1	TRBV16	-	-	CASSQSGWQANTEAFF	TGTGCCAGCAGCCAATCTGGTTGGCAGGCAAACACTGAAGCTTTCTTT
TRBJ1-5	TRBV5-4	-	TRBD1	CASSSRETGNQPQHF	TGTGCCAGCAGCTCTCGAGAGACAGGGAATCAGCCCCAGCATTTT
TRBJ2-1	TRBV19	-	-	CASGFGGTYSYNEQFF	TGTGCCAGTGGCTTCGGCGGGACCTACTCCTACAATGAGCAGTTCTTC
TRBJ1-2	TRBV5-4	-	-	CASSFAGEDGYTF	TGTGCCAGCAGCTTTGCCGGTGAGGATGGCTACACCTTC
TRBJ1-1	TRBV19	-	TRBD1	CASLDRGRRTEAFF	TGTGCCAGTTTGGACAGGGGGCGACGCACTGAAGCTTTCTTT
TRBJ2-1	TRBV7-2	once	TRBD2	CASNKIGTSNEQFF	TGTGCCAGCAACAAAATCGGGACTAGCAATGAGCAGTTCTTC
TRBJ2-1	TRBV14	-	-	CASSREGYEQFF	TGTGCCAGCAGCCGAGAGGGCTATGAGCAGTTCTTC
TRBJ1-1	TRBV4-1	-	TRBD1	CASSQGQGRMVNTEAFF	TGCGCCAGCAGCCAAGGACAGGGAAGAATGGTGAACACTGAAGCTTTCTTT
TRBJ1-2	TRBV10-3	-	TRBD1	CAISESDRGNYGYTF	TGTGCCATCAGTGAGTCGGACAGGGGGAACTATGGCTACACCTTC
TRBJ1-2	TRBV19	-	-	CASSMGDTWGYGYTF	TGTGCCAGTAGTATGGGAGACACCTGGGGCTATGGCTACACCTTC
TRBJ1-5	TRBV15	-	-	CATSRGGATQPQHF	TGTGCCACCAGTAGGGGGGGGGCTACTCAGCCCCAGCATTTT
TRBJ1-2	TRBV29-1	-	-	CSVEGTTGGPSNYGYTF	TGCAGCGTTGAAGGAACGACAGGAGGACCGTCTAACTATGGCTACACCTTC
TRBJ2-3	TRBV2	-	-	CASSDRGQGLGTDTQYF	TGTGCCAGCAGTGATCGTGGCCAGGGGCTGGGCACAGATACGCAGTATTTT
TRBJ2-2	TRBV9	-	TRBD1	CASSTRTGATGELFF	TGTGCCAGCAGCACTAGGACAGGGGCCACCGGGGAGCTGTTTTTT
TRBJ1-1	TRBV7-6	-	-	CASSLGGANTEAFF	TGTGCCAGCAGCTTAGGTGGGGCGAACACTGAAGCTTTCTTT
TRBJ2-3	TRBV4-3	-	TRBD2	CASSRGLASTDTQYF	TGCGCCAGCAGCCGGGGACTAGCTAGCACAGATACGCAGTATTTT
TRBJ1-2	TRBV7-8	once	-	CASSLLSGDSPGYTF	TGTGCCAGCAGCTTACTGTCAGGGGATTCCCCTGGCTACACCTTC
TRBJ2-3	TRBV5-1	-	-	CASSLRGDRTDTQYF	TGCGCCAGCAGCTTACGCGGGGACCGCACAGATACGCAGTATTTT
TRBJ2-2	TRBV6-6	-	TRBD1	CASNWDRAGTGELFF	TGTGCCAGCAATTGGGACAGGGCGGGCACCGGGGAGCTGTTTTTT
TRBJ2-7	TRBV5-6	once	-	CASSSASDPPYEQYF	TGTGCCAGCAGCTCGGCTAGCGACCCACCCTACGAGCAGTACTTC
TRBJ2-7	TRBV29-1	-	-	CSVEAEGSYEQYF	TGCAGCGTTGAGGCGGAGGGCTCCTACGAGCAGTACTTC
TRBJ2-3	TRBV27	-	-	CASSPWTPPRDTQYF	TGTGCCAGCAGCCCCTGGACTCCCCCTAGGGATACGCAGTATTTT
TRBJ1-5	TRBV9	-	TRBD1	CASSVGDRANQPQHF	TGTGCCAGCAGCGTAGGTGACAGGGCCAATCAGCCCCAGCATTTT
TRBJ1-1	TRBV18	-	TRBD1	CASSFSLPGGPTEAFF	TGTGCCAGCTCATTCAGTTTGCCAGGGGGCCCCACTGAAGCTTTCTTT
TRBJ2-2	TRBV7-2	once	TRBD1	CASSLGTAFTGELFF	TGTGCCAGCAGCCTCGGGACAGCGTTTACCGGGGAGCTGTTTTTT
TRBJ1-5	TRBV12-5	-	TRBD1	CASGQGDNQPQHF	TGTGCTAGTGGTCAGGGGGACAATCAGCCCCAGCATTTT
TRBJ1-2	TRBV18	-	-	CASSPVAREYGGYTF	TGTGCCAGCTCACCAGTAGCCAGGGAATACGGTGGCTACACCTTC
TRBJ1-1	TRBV6-5	-	TRBD1	CASKPTGPEAFF	TGTGCCAGCAAACCGACAGGGCCTGAAGCTTTCTTT
TRBJ1-1	TRBV7-2	-	-	CASSHNRNTEAFF	TGTGCCAGCAGCCATAATAGGAACACTGAAGCTTTCTTT
TRBJ2-3	TRBV7-9	once	-	CASSFMTDTQYF	TGTGCCAGCAGCTTTATGACAGATACGCAGTATTTT
TRBJ1-4	TRBV5-1	-	-	CASSLVAGGEKLFF	TGCGCCAGCAGCTTGGTCGCGGGTGGGGAAAAACTGTTTTTT
TRBJ2-7	TRBV21-1	-	-	CASSKVGGGWFSEQYF	TGTGCCAGCAGCAAAGTAGGGGGGGGCTGGTTTAGCGAGCAGTACTTC
TRBJ1-2	TRBV2	-	-	CASSEGGNYGYTF	TGTGCCAGCAGTGAAGGAGGGAACTATGGCTACACCTTC
TRBJ2-1	TRBV5-1	-	TRBD1	CASSFTGDGAEQFF	TGCGCCAGCAGCTTTACAGGGGACGGGGCCGAGCAGTTCTTC
TRBJ1-2	TRBV6-5	-	TRBD1	CASSTGGGYGYTF	TGTGCCAGCAGTACAGGGGGGGGATATGGCTACACCTTC
TRBJ2-7	TRBV10-1	-	-	CANPGELQRISYEQYF	TGCGCCAACCCAGGGGAATTACAAAGAATTTCCTACGAGCAGTACTTC
TRBJ2-1	TRBV10-3	-	TRBD2	CAISWTSGGVDEQFF	TGTGCCATCAGTTGGACTAGCGGGGGTGTCGATGAGCAGTTCTTC
TRBJ2-7	TRBV20-1	-	TRBD2	CSASSLGGGDVYEQYF	TGCAGTGCTAGTTCCCTTGGGGGGGGAGATGTCTACGAGCAGTACTTC
TRBJ1-5	TRBV24-1	-	TRBD1	CATSDLHPNRGGNQPQHF	TGTGCCACCAGTGATTTGCACCCCAACAGGGGAGGCAATCAGCCCCAGCATTTT
TRBJ2-5	TRBV7-8	-	-	CASSPPLRQAGETQYF	TGTGCCAGCAGCCCCCCCCTCCGGCAGGCGGGGGAGACCCAGTACTTC
TRBJ2-7	TRBV5-1	-	TRBD2	CARSWGGTTDEQYF	TGCGCCCGCAGCTGGGGGGGGACGACAGACGAGCAGTACTTC
TRBJ2-2	TRBV5-5	-	TRBD1	CASSPGTGNTGELFF	TGTGCCAGCAGCCCCGGGACAGGTAACACCGGGGAGCTGTTTTTT